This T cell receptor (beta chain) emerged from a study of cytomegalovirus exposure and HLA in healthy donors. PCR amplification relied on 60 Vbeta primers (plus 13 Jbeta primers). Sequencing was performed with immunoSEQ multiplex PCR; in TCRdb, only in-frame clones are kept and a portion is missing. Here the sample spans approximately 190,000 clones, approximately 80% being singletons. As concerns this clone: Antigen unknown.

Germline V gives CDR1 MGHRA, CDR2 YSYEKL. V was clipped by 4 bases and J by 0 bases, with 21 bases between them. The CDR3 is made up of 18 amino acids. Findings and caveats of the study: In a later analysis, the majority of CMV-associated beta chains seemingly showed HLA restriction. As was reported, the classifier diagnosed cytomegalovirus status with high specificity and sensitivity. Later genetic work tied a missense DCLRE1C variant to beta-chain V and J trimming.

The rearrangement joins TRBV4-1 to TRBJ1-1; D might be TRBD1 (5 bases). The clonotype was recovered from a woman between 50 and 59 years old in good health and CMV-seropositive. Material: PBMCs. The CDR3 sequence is CASSLGEGMEGMNTEAFF. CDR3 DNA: TGCGCCAGCAGCCTAGGGGAGGGGATGGAGGGGATGAACACTGAAGCTTTCTTT.